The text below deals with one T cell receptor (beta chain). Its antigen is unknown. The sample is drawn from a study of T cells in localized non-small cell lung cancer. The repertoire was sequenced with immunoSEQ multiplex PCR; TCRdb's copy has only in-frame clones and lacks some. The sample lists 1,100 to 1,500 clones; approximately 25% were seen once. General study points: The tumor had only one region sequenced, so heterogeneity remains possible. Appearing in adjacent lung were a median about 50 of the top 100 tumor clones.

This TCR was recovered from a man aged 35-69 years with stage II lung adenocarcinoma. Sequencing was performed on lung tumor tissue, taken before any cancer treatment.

The CDR3 DNA reads as TGTGCCTGGAGTGTAAAAGAGGGAAGCGGCTACACCTTC. Its translation is CAWSVKEGSGYTF. The chain couples TRBV30 to TRBJ1-2; D uncertain. The V end lost 0 bases, the J end lost 8 bases, and 13 bases lay between the germline ends. Germline CDR1 reads GTSNPN; CDR2 reads SVGIG (reference sequence). CDR3 length: 13 residues.